This TCR beta chain came from a study of shared clonotypes between healthy human individuals. Study-wide background: Ranging from 18 to 49 in age, donors were two women and a few men.

The CDR3 spans 17 residues. Germline V gene sequence: CDR1 LNHDA, CDR2 SQIVND (reference sequence). V was shortened by 6 bases and J by 0 bases, with 18 bases between the two germline ends. Per the study methods: As immunoSEQ supplied junction-only sequences (without quality scores), filtering differed. Measured with immunoSEQ multiplex PCR; TCRdb has only the in-frame clones, and not every one. D and trimming were read from the DNA, whereas the V and J calls and clone size are those reported in that table. The table shows roughly 650,000 clones, with around 97% occurring only once. As concerns this clone: As yet, its antigen is unknown.

General study points: Rarefaction demonstrated incomplete sorted-subset sequencing despite large depth.

The chain carries TRBV19 and TRBJ2-1, with D possibly being TRBD2 (5 bases). This receptor was identified in a woman younger than 45 in good health. The sample comprised naive CD4+ T cells sorted from blood. As for subset: CD45RA+ positively selected. The CDR3 DNA follows: TGTGCCAGTAGCTGGTCGTCGGGAATGGTCTCCTACAATGAGCAGTTCTTC. Its translation: CASSWSSGMVSYNEQFF.